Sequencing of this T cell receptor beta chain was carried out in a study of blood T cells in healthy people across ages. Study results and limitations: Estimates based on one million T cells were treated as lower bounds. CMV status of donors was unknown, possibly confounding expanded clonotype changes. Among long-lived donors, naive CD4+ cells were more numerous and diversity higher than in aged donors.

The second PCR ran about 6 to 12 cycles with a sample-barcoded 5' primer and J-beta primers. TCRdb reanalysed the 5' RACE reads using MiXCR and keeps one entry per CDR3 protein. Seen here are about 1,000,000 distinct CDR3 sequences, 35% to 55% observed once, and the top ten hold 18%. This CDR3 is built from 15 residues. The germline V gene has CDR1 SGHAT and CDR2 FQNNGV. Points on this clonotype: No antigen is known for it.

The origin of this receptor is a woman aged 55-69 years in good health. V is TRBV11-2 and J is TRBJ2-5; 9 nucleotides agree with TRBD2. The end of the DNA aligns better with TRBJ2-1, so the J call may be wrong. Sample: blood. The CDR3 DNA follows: TGTGCCAGTAGATTCGGACTAGCGTCCCAAGAGACCCAGTTCTTC. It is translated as CASRFGLASQETQFF.